This T cell receptor beta chain was captured in a study of shared clonotypes between healthy human individuals. Comment on this clone: Its antigen is undetermined.

Trimming removed 4 bases from V and 6 bases from J, with 5 bases in between. The CDR3 spans 11 residues. Germline CDR1 and CDR2: SGHRS and YFSETQ. Measured with immunoSEQ multiplex PCR; TCRdb has only the in-frame clones, and not every one. The repertoire has about 610,000 clones, almost 97% of them found once; the top ten carry approximately 0.057%. Study results and caveats: Naive subsets usually exceeded memory subsets in estimated richness.

The chain employs TRBV5-1 and TRBJ2-1; D gene unclear. The sequence came from a woman aged 25 to 39 in good health. What was sequenced was naive CD4+ T cells sorted from blood. Subset in this sample: CD45RA+ positively selected. CDR3 coding DNA: TGCGCCAGCAGCGGCAGCAATGAGCAGTTCTTC. It translates to CASSGSNEQFF.